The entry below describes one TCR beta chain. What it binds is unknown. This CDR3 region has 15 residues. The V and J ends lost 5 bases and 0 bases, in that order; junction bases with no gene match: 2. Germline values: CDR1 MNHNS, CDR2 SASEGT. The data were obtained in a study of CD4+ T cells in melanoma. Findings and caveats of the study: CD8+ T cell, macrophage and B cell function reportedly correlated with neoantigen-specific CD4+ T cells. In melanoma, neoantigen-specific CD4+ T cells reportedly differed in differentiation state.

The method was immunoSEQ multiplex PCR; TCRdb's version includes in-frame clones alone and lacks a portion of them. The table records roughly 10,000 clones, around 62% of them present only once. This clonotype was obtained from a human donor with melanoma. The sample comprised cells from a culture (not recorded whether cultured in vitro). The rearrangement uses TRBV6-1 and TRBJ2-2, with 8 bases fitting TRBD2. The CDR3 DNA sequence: TGTGCCAGCAGTCGGGGGGGCTCGAACACCGGGGAGCTGTTTTTT. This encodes CASSRGGSNTGELFF.